The sequence of this TCR beta chain was determined in a study of blood T cells in healthy people across ages. Across the study: Template switching recovered approximately one barcoded beta molecule for every two T cells.

With regard to this clonotype: Its antigen is currently unknown.

After removal of 5 bases from V and 5 bases from J, the junction contained 9 bases not matched to a gene. This CDR3 contains 15 residues. Study results and caveats: Both naive CD4+ cell counts and diversity were greater in long-lived donors than in aged donors.

Primers used in a second PCR of roughly 6 to 11 cycles were a sample-barcoded 5' primer and a J-beta primer mix. TCRdb used MiXCR to reprocess the 5' RACE reads, holding one entry per CDR3 protein. Of around 2 million distinct CDR3 sequences listed, roughly two fifths are singletons. The chain is built from TRBV12-3 or TRBV12-4 and TRBJ2-5, with 9 bases fitting TRBD1. The receptor was isolated from a human donor in good health. Sequencing input: blood. The CDR3 nucleotides are TGTGCCAGCAGTCCTGGACAGGGGAGGTTGGAGACCCAGTACTTC. Residues: CASSPGQGRLETQYF.